This record covers a single T cell receptor beta chain. The antigen is undetermined. The sample has other DNA sequences that encode this CDR3 too. This sample was included in a study of OX40 agonist ivuxolimab in advanced cancers. General study results and limits: CD8+ T cells (on average) carried more expanded clones than CD4+ T cells. By week 6 at 0.1 to 3.0 mg/kg, blood CD4+ and CD8+ T cells had expanded clonally.

This table comes from immunoSEQ multiplex PCR, and its TCRdb copy is limited to in-frame clones, with some not included. This repertoire shows about 73,000 clones, 75% to 95% found once; its top ten account for approximately 0.49%. The germline gives CDR1 SNHLY, CDR2 FYNNEI. V was cut by 11 bases and J by 1 base, with 17 bases left in between. CDR3 length: 14 residues. The sequences come from CD4+ or CD8+ T cells sorted from blood, collected in a trial of the OX40 agonist ivuxolimab. The chain has TRBV2 and TRBJ1-2; weak D call: TRBD1 (5 bases). This clonotype was obtained from an adult with an advanced solid tumor such as melanoma, head and neck, liver or kidney cancer. The DNA for the CDR3 is TGTGCCGGGCGGATGGGGGGTTTTAACTATGGCTACACCTTC. Protein product: CAGRMGGFNYGYTF.